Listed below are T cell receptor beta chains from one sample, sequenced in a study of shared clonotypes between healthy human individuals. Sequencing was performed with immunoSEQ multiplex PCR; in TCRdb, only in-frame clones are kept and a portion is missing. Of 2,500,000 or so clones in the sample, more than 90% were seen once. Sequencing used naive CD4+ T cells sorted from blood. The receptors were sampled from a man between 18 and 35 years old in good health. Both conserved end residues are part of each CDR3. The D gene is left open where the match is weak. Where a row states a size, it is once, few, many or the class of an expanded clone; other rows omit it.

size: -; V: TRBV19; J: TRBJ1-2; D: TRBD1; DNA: TGTGCCAGTAGAATTGCGGGACAGGGGGTTTCGGACTATGGCTACACCTTC; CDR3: CASRIAGQGVSDYGYTF
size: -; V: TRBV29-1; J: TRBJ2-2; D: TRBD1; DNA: TGCAGCACCGGACAGGGGGCCGGGGAGCTGTTTTTT; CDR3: CSTGQGAGELFF
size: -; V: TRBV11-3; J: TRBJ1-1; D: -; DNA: TGTGCCAGCAGCTTGGGTACGAACACTGAAGCTTTCTTT; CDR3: CASSLGTNTEAFF
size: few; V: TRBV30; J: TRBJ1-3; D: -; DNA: TGTGCCTGGAGTTCGGGATCCCCTGGAAACACCATATATTTT; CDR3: CAWSSGSPGNTIYF
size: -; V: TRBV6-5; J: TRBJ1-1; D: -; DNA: TGTGCCAGCAGTTCCCCCCCCCGGGGAAATGAAGCTTTCTTT; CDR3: CASSSPPRGNEAFF
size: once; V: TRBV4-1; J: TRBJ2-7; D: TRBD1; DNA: TGCGCCAGCAGCCAAACTTTCGGCAGGGGGTCAGCCAACGAGCAGTACTTC; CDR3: CASSQTFGRGSANEQYF
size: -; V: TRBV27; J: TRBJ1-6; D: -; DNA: TGTGCCAGCAGTGGACTTGTAGCTAATTCACCCCTCCACTTT; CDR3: CASSGLVANSPLHF
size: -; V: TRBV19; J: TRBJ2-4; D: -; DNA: TGTGCCAGTAGTCCCTCCCCGCCTCCTTCGGGCAGAAAAAACATTCAGTACTTC; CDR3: CASSPSPPPSGRKNIQYF
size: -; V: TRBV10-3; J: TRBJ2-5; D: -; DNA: TGCGCCAGCATTAGTGGGAGTACCGAGACCCAGTACTTC; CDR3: CASISGSTETQYF
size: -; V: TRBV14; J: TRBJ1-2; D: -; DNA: TGTGCCAGCAGCCAAGACTGGCAGGGCCTCGGGGGCTACACCTTC; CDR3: CASSQDWQGLGGYTF
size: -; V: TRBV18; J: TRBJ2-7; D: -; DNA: TGTGCCAGCTCACCACCCCCTGGCATCTACGAGCAGTACTTC; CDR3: CASSPPPGIYEQYF
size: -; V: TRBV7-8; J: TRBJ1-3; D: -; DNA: TGTGCCAGCAGCTTAGTGACAAATGGAAACACCATATATTTT; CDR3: CASSLVTNGNTIYF
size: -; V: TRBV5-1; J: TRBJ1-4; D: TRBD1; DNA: TGCGCCAGCAGCTTGGCGCGGACAGGGGGCGAAAAACTGTTTTTT; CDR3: CASSLARTGGEKLFF
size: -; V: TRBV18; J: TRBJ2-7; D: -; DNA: TGTGCCAGCTCACCAGCGGGACGGACCTCTGACGAGCAGTACTTC; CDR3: CASSPAGRTSDEQYF
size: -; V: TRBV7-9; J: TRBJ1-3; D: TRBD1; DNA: TGTGCCAGCAGCTTAGCAGGACAGGGAGGTGGAAACACCATATATTTT; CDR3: CASSLAGQGGGNTIYF
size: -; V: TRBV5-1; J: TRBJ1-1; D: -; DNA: TGCGCCAGCAGCTTGCAGGCAGGCGTCACTGAAGCTTTCTTT; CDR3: CASSLQAGVTEAFF
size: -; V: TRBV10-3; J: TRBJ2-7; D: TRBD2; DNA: TGTGCCATCAGTGAGTCGACAGGGACTAGCGGGGCCTACGAGCAGTACTTC; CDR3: CAISESTGTSGAYEQYF
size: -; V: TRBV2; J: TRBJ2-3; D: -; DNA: TGTGCCAGCAGCGGGACTGACGGCGGTACGCAGTATTTT; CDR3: CASSGTDGGTQYF
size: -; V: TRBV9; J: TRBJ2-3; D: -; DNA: TGTGCCAGCAGCGCCGCCCCGCCAGATACGCAGTATTTT; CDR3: CASSAAPPDTQYF
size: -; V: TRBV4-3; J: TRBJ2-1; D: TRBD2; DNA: TGCGCCAGCCGTCTAGCGGGAAATAATGAGCAGTTCTTC; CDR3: CASRLAGNNEQFF
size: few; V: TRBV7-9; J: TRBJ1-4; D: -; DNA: TGTGCCAGCAGCATTACAGGGTTCCCGGACGAAAAACTGTTTTTT; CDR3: CASSITGFPDEKLFF
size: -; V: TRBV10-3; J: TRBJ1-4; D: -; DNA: TGTGCCATCAGTGTCGACAGTGAAAAACTGTTTTTT; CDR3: CAISVDSEKLFF
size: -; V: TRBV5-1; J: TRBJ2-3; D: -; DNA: TGCGCCAGCAGCCCAGGGACATCTAGCACAGATACGCAGTATTTT; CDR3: CASSPGTSSTDTQYF
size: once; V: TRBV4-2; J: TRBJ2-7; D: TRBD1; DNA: TGTGCCAGCAGCCAAGATCCCTCGGGACAGGGGAGGGGATCCTACGAGCAGTACTTC; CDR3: CASSQDPSGQGRGSYEQYF
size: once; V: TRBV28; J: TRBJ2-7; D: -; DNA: TGTGCCAGCAGTTTCCAAGGGAGCGAGCAGTACTTC; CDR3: CASSFQGSEQYF
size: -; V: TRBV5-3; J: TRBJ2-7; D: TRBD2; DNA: TGTGCCAAGGATAGCGGGGGGGTGTACGAGCAGTACTTC; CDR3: CAKDSGGVYEQYF
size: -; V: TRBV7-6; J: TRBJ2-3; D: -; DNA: TGTGCCAGCAGCTCACAGGAAACAGATACGCAGTATTTT; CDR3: CASSSQETDTQYF
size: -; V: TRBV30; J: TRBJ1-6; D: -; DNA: TGTGCCTGGAGTGGGGGTGGTAATTCACCCCTCCACTTT; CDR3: CAWSGGGNSPLHF
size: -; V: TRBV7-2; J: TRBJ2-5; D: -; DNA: TGTGCCAGCAGCCAAGAGAAGGGAAGGGAGACCCAGTACTTC; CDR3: CASSQEKGRETQYF
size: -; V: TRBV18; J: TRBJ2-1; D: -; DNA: TGTGCCAGCTCGGCGAGCGGGCTAGGTGGAGTCAGGATGAATGAGCAGTTCTTC; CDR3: CASSASGLGGVRMNEQFF
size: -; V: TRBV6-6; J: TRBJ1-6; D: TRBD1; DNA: TGTGCCAGCACCGGACAGGGACCCTATAATTCACCCCTCCACTTT; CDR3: CASTGQGPYNSPLHF
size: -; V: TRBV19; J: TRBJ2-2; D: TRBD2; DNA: TGTGCCAGTAGCTTTTCGGGCGGACTAGCGGGAGGGGCGAACACCGGGGAGCTGTTTTTT; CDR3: CASSFSGGLAGGANTGELFF
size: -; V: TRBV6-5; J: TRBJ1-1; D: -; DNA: TGTGCCAGCAGTTACGGCCTGGCCGGAACAACTGAAGCTTTCTTT; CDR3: CASSYGLAGTTEAFF
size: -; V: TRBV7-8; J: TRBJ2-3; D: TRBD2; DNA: TGTGCCAGCAGCCCAATCCCGGGACTAGGGGCGGATACGCAGTATTTT; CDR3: CASSPIPGLGADTQYF
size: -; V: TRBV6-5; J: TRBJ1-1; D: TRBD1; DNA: TGTGCCAGCAGTTACTTCCTATTGACAGGGACCACTGAAGCTTTCTTT; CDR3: CASSYFLLTGTTEAFF
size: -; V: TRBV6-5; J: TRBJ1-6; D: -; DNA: TGTGCCAGCAGTTTGCGTAGCTCCTATAATTCACCCCTCCACTTT; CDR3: CASSLRSSYNSPLHF
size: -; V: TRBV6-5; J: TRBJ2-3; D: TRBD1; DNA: TGTGCCAGCAGTTACGGACAGGTTATGACAGATACGCAGTATTTT; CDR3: CASSYGQVMTDTQYF
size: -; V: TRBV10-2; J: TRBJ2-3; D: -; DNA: TGCGCCAGCAGAGACGGCCATTATGGGTCAGATACGCAGTATTTT; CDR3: CASRDGHYGSDTQYF
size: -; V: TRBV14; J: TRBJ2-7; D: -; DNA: TGTGCCAGCAGCCCGAGCCGGGTCTTCTCCTACGAGCAGTACTTC; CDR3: CASSPSRVFSYEQYF
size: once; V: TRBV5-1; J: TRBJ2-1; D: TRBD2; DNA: TGCGCCAGCAGCTTTATAGCGGGGTCCCTCAGGAATGAGCAGTTCTTC; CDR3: CASSFIAGSLRNEQFF
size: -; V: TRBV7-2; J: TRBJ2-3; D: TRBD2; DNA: TGTGCCAGCAGCTTTCTAGCGGGAGCCGGAGATACGCAGTATTTT; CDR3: CASSFLAGAGDTQYF
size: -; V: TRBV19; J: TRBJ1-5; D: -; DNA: TGTGCCAGTAGGCCAGGGGTCAACCAGCCCCAGCATTTT; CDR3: CASRPGVNQPQHF